The T cell receptor (beta chain) under discussion was sequenced for a study of blood T cells in healthy people across ages. Germline CDR1 is GTSNPN and CDR2 is SVGIG (reference sequence). The ends were cut back, 4 bases at V and 4 bases at J, with 5 bases in the middle. The CDR3 runs to 12 residues. There are many counts of this clonotype. A sample-barcoded 5' primer and a J-beta primer mix were used in a second PCR of roughly 6 to 11 cycles. TCRdb recomputed calls from the 5' RACE reads with MiXCR, one row per CDR3 protein. The sample has around 1.7 million distinct CDR3 sequences, 28% seen once. This sequence originates from a woman in her 30s in good health. Material: blood. The rearrangement uses TRBV30 and TRBJ2-6, with D unresolved. CDR3 loop: CAWTPGANVLTF. The CDR3 DNA follows: TGTGCCTGGACACCGGGGGCCAACGTCCTGACTTTC.